The 23 T cell receptor beta chains presented below share a single source sample, sequenced in a study of OX40 agonist ivuxolimab in advanced cancers. Repertoires were generated with immunoSEQ multiplex PCR, while TCRdb's copy carries only in-frame clones and drops some. The table records approximately 60,000 clones, about nine tenths of them present only once. This material consisted of CD4+ or CD8+ T cells sorted from blood, taken in a trial of the OX40 agonist ivuxolimab. The receptors stem from an adult with an advanced solid tumor such as melanoma, head and neck, liver or kidney cancer.

This chain links TRBV5-6 with TRBJ1-6; 9 bases match TRBD1. Germline V gene lookup returns CDR1 SGHDT and CDR2 YYEEEE. V shed 4 bases and J 5 bases; nucleotides not matched to a gene: 4. There are 15 residues in the CDR3. CDR3 sequence: CASSPRDRDNSPLHF. The CDR3 DNA is TGTGCCAGCAGCCCCCGGGACAGGGATAATTCACCCCTCCACTTT.

The rearrangement joins TRBV28 to TRBJ2-3, with D possibly being TRBD1 (6 bases). The CDR3 extends over 17 amino acids. Trimming cost V 3 bases and J 1 base, with 17 bases left between them. Germline loops: CDR1 MDHEN, CDR2 SYDVKM. The DNA for the CDR3 is TGTGCCAGCAGTTTTCTCCCTTCACAGGGAGGCACAGATACGCAGTATTTT. Translated: CASSFLPSQGGTDTQYF.

The rearrangement uses TRBV5-1 and TRBJ2-3, with D unresolved. The germline CDR1 and CDR2 sequences are SGHRS and YFSETQ. The ends were cut back, 5 bases at V and 2 bases at J, with 9 bases in the middle. The CDR3 spans 13 residues. CDR3 sequence (DNA): TGCGCCAGCAGAAAGCGAATCACAGATACGCAGTATTTT. Amino acids: CASRKRITDTQYF.

The chain links TRBV4-1 to TRBJ2-3; no clear D. This CDR3 is 15 amino acids long. Germline CDR1 and CDR2: MGHRA and YSYEKL. V gave up 0 bases and J gave up 0 bases, with 7 bases separating them. The CDR3 loop is CASSQDGKSTDTQYF. CDR3 DNA: TGCGCCAGCAGCCAAGATGGCAAGAGCACAGATACGCAGTATTTT.

The rearrangement links TRBV19 to TRBJ2-1; a weak D match, TRBD1 (6 bases). The V end was cut by 4 bases, the J end by 1 base, with 17 bases between. Germline loops: CDR1 LNHDA, CDR2 SQIVND (reference sequence). The CDR3 is 17 residues long. The CDR3 DNA sequence: TGTGCCAGTAGTACAACCGCCACAGGGCATTCCTACAATGAGCAGTTCTTC. This codes for CASSTTATGHSYNEQFF.

The chain joins TRBV9 to TRBJ1-3; D is uncertain. This CDR3 has 12 residues. V was clipped by 4 bases and J by 2 bases, with 4 bases between them. Germline V gene sequence: CDR1 SGDLS, CDR2 YYNGEE. CDR3 nucleotides: TGTGCCAGCAGCAATCCTGGAAACACCATATATTTT. Translation: CASSNPGNTIYF. Combining the CDR3 with reference TRBV9 and TRBJ1-3 gives the whole variable domain DSGVTQTPKHLITATGQRVTLRCSPRSGDLSVYWYQQSLDQGLQFLIQYYNGEERAKGNILERFSAQQFPDLHSELNLSSLELGDSALYFCASSNPGNTIYFGEGSWLTVV.

This rearrangement joins TRBV21-1 to TRBJ2-5. TRBV21-1 is given as a pseudogene. The CDR3 length is 12 residues. Here the CDR3 reads CASSKGGETQYF. CDR3 nucleotides: TGTGCCAGCAGCAAAGGGGGGGAGACCCAGTACTTC.

This chain joins TRBV7-8 and TRBJ1-1; 8 bases are shared with TRBD1. There are 13 residues in the CDR3. After removal of 4 bases from V and 7 bases from J, the junction contained 5 bases not matched to a gene. CDR1 is SGHVS, CDR2 FQNEAQ, per germline. The CDR3 DNA reads as TGTGCCAGCAGCTGGGGGACAGGCCTTGAAGCTTTCTTT. Its translation: CASSWGTGLEAFF.

This clone has a handful of counts. The J gene is TRBJ2-5, the V gene TRBV7-3; 8 bases match TRBD2. Germline loops: CDR1 SGHTA, CDR2 FQGTGA. The ends lost 1 base at V and 1 base at J; junction bases unmatched: 5. This CDR3 is 16 amino acids long. The CDR3 loop is CASSLSGRSFQETQYF. The CDR3 DNA reads TGTGCCAGCAGCTTAAGCGGGAGGTCGTTCCAAGAGACCCAGTACTTC.

The chain employs TRBV5-5 and TRBJ2-2, with 9 bases matching TRBD1. Germline CDR1 is SGHKS and CDR2 is YYEKEE (reference sequence). With 4 bases clipped from V and 6 bases from J, the junction kept 7 bases outside the gene matches. CDR3 length: 15 amino acids. The DNA for the CDR3 is TGTGCCAGCAGCCTAGGACAGGGGCGATCCGGGGAGCTGTTTTTT. It codes for CASSLGQGRSGELFF.

The CDR3 region is CASSPHNRETQYF. The CDR3 DNA is TGTGCCAGCAGCCCCCATAATAGGGAGACCCAGTACTTC. The chain recombines TRBV7-8 with TRBJ2-5; unclear D gene. Germline V lookup: CDR1 SGHVS, CDR2 FQNEAQ. V lost 5 bases and J lost 5, with 12 bases in between. The CDR3 is 13 amino acids.

For the CDR3, the DNA is TGTGCCAGCAGCTTGCGAGCTGGAAACACCATATATTTT. Translated, it gives CASSLRAGNTIYF. This chain links TRBV5-6 with TRBJ1-3; D remains ambiguous. Per germline, CDR1 SGHDT and CDR2 YYEEEE. CDR3 length: 13 amino acids. V lost 1 base and J lost 2, with 4 bases in between.

V and J are TRBV4-2 and TRBJ1-1; D perhaps matches TRBD1 (5 bases). Trimming shortened V by 6 bases and J by 1 base, and 15 bases separated the two germline ends. The CDR3 sequence is 15 residues long. CDR1 and CDR2 from the germline V gene are LGHNA and YNFKEQ. The CDR3 here is CASRIDIDRNTEAFF. CDR3 DNA: TGTGCCAGCAGGATAGATATTGACAGGAACACTGAAGCTTTCTTT.

The chain is built from TRBV5-1 and TRBJ1-2; perhaps TRBD1 as D (5 bases). The V gene's germline CDR1 is SGHRS and CDR2 YFSETQ. The CDR3 has 13 residues. V was cut by 3 bases and J by 3 bases, with 9 bases left in between. Here the CDR3 reads CASSSTGDYGYTF. The CDR3 DNA reads as TGCGCCAGCAGCTCAACAGGTGACTATGGCTACACCTTC.

The V and J genes are TRBV6-6 and TRBJ2-1; tentative D call: TRBD1 (5 bases). The CDR3 totals 12 residues. V lost 2 bases and J lost 12, with 11 bases in between. Germline CDR1 is MNHNY and CDR2 is SVGAGI (reference sequence). The chain's CDR3 is CASSYPSQGQFF. DNA for the CDR3: TGTGCCAGCAGTTACCCGTCTCAGGGGCAGTTCTTC.

The V gene is TRBV19, the J gene TRBJ2-2; 7 positions match TRBD1. CDR3 size: 14 residues. Trimming took 5 bases from V and 6 from J; bases not matched to a gene: 6. Germline V gene lookup returns CDR1 LNHDA and CDR2 SQIVND (reference sequence). This chain's CDR3 is CASSEGGAAGELFF. The DNA of the CDR3 is TGTGCCAGTAGTGAAGGGGGCGCAGCCGGGGAGCTGTTTTTT.

V usage is TRBV4-1 and J usage is TRBJ2-5; D may be TRBD2 (6 bases). Germline values: CDR1 MGHRA, CDR2 YSYEKL. The CDR3 contains 16 residues. Trimming took off 0 bases at V and 2 bases at J, with 13 bases between the two ends. In nucleotides, the CDR3 is TGCGCCAGCAGCCAAGATGGGGCAGGACTACAAGAGACCCAGTACTTC. Amino acids: CASSQDGAGLQETQYF.

The chain is built from TRBV6-4 and TRBJ2-1; 9 nucleotides match TRBD2. This CDR3 is built from 16 residues. CDR1 is MRHNA, CDR2 SNTAGT, per germline. J was trimmed by 6 bases and V by 0 bases; bases with no gene match: 6. CDR3 sequence: CASSDSLAGFSNEQFF. The CDR3 region has the DNA TGTGCCAGCAGTGACTCGCTAGCGGGGTTCTCCAATGAGCAGTTCTTC.

V and J are TRBV30 and TRBJ2-5; 9 bases map to TRBD1. The CDR3 is 15 amino acids. J gave up 3 bases and V 4 bases, and 9 bases lay outside the gene matches. Germline V gene sequence: CDR1 GTSNPN, CDR2 SVGIG (reference sequence). The CDR3 reads CAWNPAWTGEETQYF. CDR3 in DNA: TGTGCCTGGAATCCGGCCTGGACAGGGGAAGAGACCCAGTACTTC.

This clone was counted once. The chain has TRBV7-9 and TRBJ2-7; 8 nucleotides line up with TRBD1. Germline lookup yields CDR1 SEHNR and CDR2 FQNEAQ (reference sequence). The CDR3 covers 18 residues. Unmatched junction bases numbered 21, after V lost 5 bases and J lost 6 bases. This CDR3 reads CASSLTGDPASRLSEQYF. The CDR3 DNA reads TGTGCCAGCAGCCTGACAGGGGATCCTGCAAGCAGGCTCTCCGAGCAGTACTTC. Filled out from reference TRBV7-9 and TRBJ2-7, the complete variable domain reads DTGVSQNPRHKITKRGQNVTFRCDPISEHNRLYWYRQTLGQGPEFLTYFQNEAQLEKSRLLSDRFSAERPKGSFSTLEIQRTEQGDSAMYLCASSLTGDPASRLSEQYFGPGTRLTVT.

The rearrangement joins TRBV28 to TRBJ2-1, with 7 bases fitting TRBD2. Germline V gene sequence: CDR1 MDHEN, CDR2 SYDVKM. Germline trimming cut 2 bases from V and 5 bases from J; bases unmatched to any gene: 6. CDR3 length equals 15 residues. This chain's CDR3 is CASSLGVREDNEQFF. The CDR3 DNA follows: TGTGCCAGCAGTTTAGGGGTCCGGGAGGACAATGAGCAGTTCTTC.

The chain joins TRBV7-3 to TRBJ2-7; 8 nucleotides line up with TRBD2. The CDR3 is made up of 16 amino acids. J was trimmed by 4 bases and V by 1 base; bases with no gene match: 9. Germline-derived CDR1 and CDR2 are SGHTA and FQGTGA. The CDR3 DNA follows: TGTGCCAGCAGCTTAAAGGGGGGACTAGGAGGGTACGAGCAGTACTTC. Protein sequence: CASSLKGGLGGYEQYF. Filled out from reference TRBV7-3 and TRBJ2-7, the complete variable domain reads GAGVSQTPSNKVTEKGKYVELRCDPISGHTALYWYRQSLGQGPEFLIYFQGTGAADDSGLPNDRFFAVRPEGSVSTLKIQRTERGDSAVYLCASSLKGGLGGYEQYFGPGTRLTVT.

The chain joins TRBV5-1 to TRBJ1-1; a weak D match, TRBD1 (5 bases). Trimming removed 4 bases at V and 3 bases at J, with 13 bases between. CDR3 length: 14 residues. Germline CDR1 is SGHRS and CDR2 is YFSETQ. CDR3 sequence (DNA): TGCGCCAGCAGCATCCAGGGCGGAGACACTGAAGCTTTCTTT. Its protein product is CASSIQGGDTEAFF.